A selection of T cell receptor beta chains follows, all from one sample in a study of monozygotic twins with inflammatory bowel disease. TCRdb re-called the 5' RACE reads and shows each CDR3 protein once, DNA omitted. This sample's table reports approximately 200,000 distinct CDR3 sequences. The sequenced sample consisted of blood. Receptor source: a human donor with ulcerative colitis or Crohn's disease, or a healthy co-twin of an affected twin (not recorded which). The CDR3 runs from the conserved cysteine through the conserved F or W.

13,TRBV29-1,TRBJ2-3,CSVGVARTDTQYF
15,TRBV9,TRBJ1-2,CASSVGPGTGNGYTF
14,TRBV27,TRBJ2-7,CASSSSRETYEQYF
14,TRBV4-1,TRBJ2-7,CASSHRTESYEQYF
14,TRBV20-1,TRBJ2-3,CSVLAGGVPDTQYF
15,TRBV5-1,TRBJ1-6,CASSLGAGEDSPLHF
12,TRBV7-9,TRBJ2-1,CATAALGDEQFF
15,TRBV20-1,TRBJ2-7,CSAPRGGLSSYEQYF
12,TRBV5-1,TRBJ2-3,CASSSQRDTQYF
12,TRBV6-1,TRBJ2-7,CASSVGFYEQYF
12,TRBV5-4,TRBJ2-7,CASSRVPYEQYF
13,TRBV27,TRBJ2-7,CASSLSGSHEQYF
14,TRBV10-2,TRBJ2-1,CASSESGGLNEQFF
15,TRBV5-1,TRBJ2-5,CASSSLAGGEETQYF
17,TRBV20-1,TRBJ1-4,CSARDKGPPQSNEKLFF
15,TRBV5-1,TRBJ1-1,CASSLIPGENTEAFF
15,TRBV6-1,TRBJ2-7,CASSPLGGAIREQYF
12,TRBV5-1,TRBJ1-1,CASSEPGGDAFF
15,TRBV20-1,TRBJ1-1,CSARIRGQGNTEAFF
15,TRBV6-1,TRBJ1-4,CASRRGPATNEKLFF
16,TRBV5-1,TRBJ2-1,CASNVGHRGGNNEQFF
15,TRBV25-1,TRBJ2-7,CASSEIGGRLYEQYF
13,TRBV6-2/TRBV6-3,TRBJ2-1,CASSYSSYNEQFF
15,TRBV7-3,TRBJ2-3,CASSSGGPPRDTQYF
15,TRBV5-1,TRBJ2-1,CASSPTSGINNEQFF
15,TRBV6-5,TRBJ2-2,CASSYSRVWSGELFF
14,TRBV5-6,TRBJ2-1,CASSLVNRVNEQFF
14,TRBV6-5,TRBJ1-2,CASSYSPGGHGYTF
16,TRBV5-1,TRBJ2-3,CASTLGGTSSTDTQYF
15,TRBV5-1,TRBJ1-1,CASSLDGGAGAEAFF
14,TRBV12-3/TRBV12-4,TRBJ2-6,CASSRHSGANVLTF
14,TRBV20-1,TRBJ1-4,CSARETRGNEKLFF
13,TRBV2,TRBJ2-7,CASSGALSYEQYF
14,TRBV5-1,TRBJ2-7,CASSLDASPYEQYF
14,TRBV7-9,TRBJ1-4,CASSLAGRREKLFF
16,TRBV12-3/TRBV12-4,TRBJ2-4,CASSQQGEGTKNIQYF
14,TRBV7-9,TRBJ2-3,CASSLGQDGDTQYF
14,TRBV7-2,TRBJ2-7,CASSLTSDPYEQYF
13,TRBV20-1,TRBJ1-5,CSAADRGGQPQHF
20,TRBV29-1,TRBJ2-1,CSVEDRGRGERGESYNEQFF
16,TRBV15,TRBJ2-7,CATSRPGLAGSYEQYF
17,TRBV3-1,TRBJ1-1,CASTPSGRRGVGTEAFF
12,TRBV12-3/TRBV12-4,TRBJ1-1,CASRPMNTEAFF
16,TRBV6-1,TRBJ1-2,CASRADRGRLNYGYTF